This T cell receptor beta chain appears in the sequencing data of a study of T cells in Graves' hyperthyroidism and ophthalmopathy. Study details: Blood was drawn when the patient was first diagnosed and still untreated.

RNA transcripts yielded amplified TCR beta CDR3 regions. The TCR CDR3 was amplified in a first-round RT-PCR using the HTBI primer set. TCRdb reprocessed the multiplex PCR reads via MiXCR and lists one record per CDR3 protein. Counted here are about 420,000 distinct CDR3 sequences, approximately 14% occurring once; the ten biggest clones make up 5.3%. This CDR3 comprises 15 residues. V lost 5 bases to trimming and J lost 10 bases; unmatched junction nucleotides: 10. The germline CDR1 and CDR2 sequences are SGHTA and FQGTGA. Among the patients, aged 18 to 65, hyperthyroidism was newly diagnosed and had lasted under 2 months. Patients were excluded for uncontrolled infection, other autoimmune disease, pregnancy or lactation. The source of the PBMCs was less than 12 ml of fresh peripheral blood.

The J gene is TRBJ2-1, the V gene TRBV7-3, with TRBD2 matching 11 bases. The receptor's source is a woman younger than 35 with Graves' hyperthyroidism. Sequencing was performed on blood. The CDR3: CASSPLAGGLREQFF. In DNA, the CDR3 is TGTGCCAGCAGCCCGCTAGCGGGAGGCCTCAGGGAGCAGTTCTTC. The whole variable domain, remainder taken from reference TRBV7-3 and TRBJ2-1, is GAGVSQTPSNKVTEKGKYVELRCDPISGHTALYWYRQSLGQGPEFLIYFQGTGAADDSGLPNDRFFAVRPEGSVSTLKIQRTERGDSAVYLCASSPLAGGLREQFFGPGTRLTVL.